The next 25 T cell receptor beta chains were all read from a single sample in a study of T cells in Graves' hyperthyroidism and ophthalmopathy. TCR beta CDR3 region amplification was performed from RNA transcripts. First-round RT-PCR with HTBI primers amplified the TCR CDR3 region. TCRdb ran MiXCR on the multiplex PCR reads and lists one entry per CDR3 protein. The sample carries approximately 150,000 distinct CDR3 sequences, approximately 9% recorded once. The source material was blood. The receptors derive from a woman aged 18-29 years with Graves' hyperthyroidism that later progressed to Graves' ophthalmopathy.

There are many counts of this clonotype. V and J are TRBV2 and TRBJ1-5, with a possible D match to TRBD1 (6 bases). CDR1 and CDR2 from the germline V gene are SNHLY and FYNNEI. CDR3 length equals 15 residues. With 10 bases removed from V and 1 base from J, the gap between germline ends came to 17 bases. The CDR3 spells CAIQKGGLSNQPQHF. The CDR3 DNA reads as TGTGCCATCCAGAAGGGGGGTCTGAGCAATCAGCCCCAGCATTTT.

Concerning this clonotype itself: The conserved phenylalanine or tryptophan is not found at the CDR3 terminus, so this likely reflects a read error. The rearrangement links TRBV4-2 to TRBJ1-1; TRBD1 matches 10 bases. Trimming removed 4 bases from V and 4 bases from J; junction bases left unmatched: 9. The CDR3 contains 16 residues. CDR1 and CDR2 (germline): LGHNA, YNFKEQ. CDR3 region: CASSPWDRGKSTEAFL. The CDR3 coding sequence is TGTGCCAGCAGCCCTTGGGACAGGGGTAAGAGCACTGAAGCTTTCTTA.

This clonotype was seen ten or more times. The chain links TRBV29-1 to TRBJ2-5, with D hard to call. In germline, CDR1 is SQVTM, CDR2 ANQGSEA. The CDR3 runs 11 residues. Trimming left V 4 bases short and J 1 base short, with 4 bases between. CDR3 sequence reads: CSVGTQETQYF. For the CDR3, the DNA is TGCAGCGTTGGGACCCAAGAGACCCAGTACTTC.

The chain couples TRBV9 to TRBJ2-1, with 8 bases lining up with TRBD2. The V gene end was trimmed by 1 base and the J gene end by 9 bases; junction bases not matched to a gene: 6. Germline V gives CDR1 SGDLS, CDR2 YYNGEE. This CDR3 region has 14 residues. This CDR3 is CASSVQAGVAEQFF. The CDR3 DNA reads as TGTGCCAGCAGCGTACAAGCGGGAGTGGCTGAGCAGTTCTTC.

This clonotype was observed at least ten times. The chain links TRBV27 to TRBJ2-7; D is unresolved. The CDR3 runs to 16 residues. Germline V gene data show CDR1 as MNHEY and CDR2 as SMNVEV (reference sequence). Trimming left V 2 bases short and J 0 bases short, with 14 bases between. Here the CDR3 DNA reads TGTGCCAGCAGTTTACGTTTCACAAGCCGCTCCTACGAGCAGTACTTC. This encodes CASSLRFTSRSYEQYF.

The V gene is TRBV19, the J gene TRBJ2-1, with 9 bases that match TRBD2. From germline, CDR1 is LNHDA and CDR2 SQIVND (reference sequence). V lost 6 bases, J lost 1 base, and 7 bases stayed unmatched. The CDR3 runs to 16 residues. The CDR3 region is CASSKTSGESYNEQFF. CDR3 coding DNA: TGTGCCAGTAGCAAGACTAGCGGAGAATCCTACAATGAGCAGTTCTTC.

Many counts were recorded for this clonotype. The chain has TRBV19 and TRBJ1-5; weak D call: TRBD1 (6 bases). Germline assignment: CDR1 LNHDA and CDR2 SQIVND (reference sequence). The CDR3 sequence is 15 residues long. Trimming removed 8 bases from V and 1 base from J, with 15 bases in between. CDR3 loop: CASEMGHESNQPQHF. The CDR3 bases are TGTGCCAGTGAAATGGGACACGAGAGCAATCAGCCCCAGCATTTT. Based on the CDR3 plus reference TRBV19 and TRBJ1-5, the full variable domain is DGGITQSPKYLFRKEGQNVTLSCEQNLNHDAMYWYRQDPGQGLRLIYYSQIVNDFQKGDIAEGYSVSREKKESFPLTVTSAQKNPTAFYLCASEMGHESNQPQHFGDGTRLSIL.

This clonotype was detected a few times. V and J are TRBV25-1 and TRBJ2-3, with D tentatively TRBD1 (5 bases). The germline V gene encodes CDR1 MGHDK and CDR2 SYGVNS. Trimming took 2 bases from V and 4 from J, leaving 19 bases between them. The CDR3 has 17 residues. CDR3 loop: CASSERLGKGNADTQYF. CDR3 in DNA: TGTGCCAGCAGTGAAAGGCTGGGCAAGGGGAACGCAGATACGCAGTATTTT. Supplemented by reference TRBV25-1 and TRBJ2-3, the full variable domain reads EADIYQTPRYLVIGTGKKITLECSQTMGHDKMYWYQQDPGMELHLIHYSYGVNSTEKGDLSSESTVSRIRTEHFPLTLESARPSHTSQYLCASSERLGKGNADTQYFGPGTRLTVL.

This clonotype was detected ten times or more. This chain connects TRBV6-1 to TRBJ1-6, with 11 bases identical to TRBD1. The CDR3 length is 15 residues. After removal of 7 bases from V and 8 bases from J, the junction contained 7 bases not matched to a gene. Germline V CDR1 and CDR2: MNHNS, SASEGT. CDR3 bases: TGTGCCAGCAAGGGGGACAGGGGGATTTATTCACCCCTCCACTTT. As protein: CASKGDRGIYSPLHF.

This clonotype was recorded at least ten times. The rearrangement joins TRBV12-3 or TRBV12-4 to TRBJ2-3; tentative D call: TRBD2 (7 bases). Deletions cut 3 bases from V and 2 bases from J, with 9 bases between. The CDR3 runs 14 residues. Here the CDR3 DNA reads TGTGCCAGCAGTTTCGCGGGGGCCACAGATACGCAGTATTTT. Its protein product is CASSFAGATDTQYF.

Many counts were recorded for this clonotype. The chain is built from TRBV29-1 and TRBJ2-7; weak D call: TRBD1 (5 bases). Trimming shortened V by 2 bases and J by 6 bases, and 14 bases separated the two germline ends. The CDR3 has 13 amino acids. Germline V gene lookup returns CDR1 SQVTM and CDR2 ANQGSEA. The CDR3 loop reads CSVERPGAPEQYF. The CDR3 nucleotides read TGCAGCGTTGAACGCCCTGGGGCCCCCGAGCAGTACTTC.

For this clonotype: Possible read error: a much larger clone is one base away. This chain links TRBV27 with TRBJ2-3; no clear D gene. Germline CDR1 reads MNHEY; CDR2 reads SMNVEV (reference sequence). The CDR3 totals 16 residues. CDR3 DNA sequence: TGTGCCAGCAGTTTAGTCTCGGCCAGAGACACAGATACGAAGTATTTT. Amino acids: CASSLVSARDTDTKYF.

This clonotype was picked up a small number of times. The chain couples TRBV9 to TRBJ1-1, with D unresolved. This CDR3 has 15 amino acids. Per germline, CDR1 SGDLS and CDR2 YYNGEE. The V gene lost 0 bases and the J gene lost 0 bases, with 9 bases spanning the gap. The CDR3 spells CASSVVVGLNTEAFF. DNA for the CDR3: TGTGCCAGCAGCGTAGTAGTAGGGTTGAACACTGAAGCTTTCTTT.

This clonotype turned up a few times. V and J are TRBV15 and TRBJ2-7; D is ambiguous. CDR1 is LNHNV and CDR2 is YYDKDF in the germline V gene (reference sequence). The CDR3 sequence is 12 residues long. The V and J ends lost 0 bases and 6 bases respectively, with 6 bases between them. The DNA of the CDR3 is TGTGCCACCAGCAGAGATTCTGTCGAGCAGTACTTC. Translating it yields CATSRDSVEQYF.

This clonotype was detected many times. This chain connects TRBV29-1 to TRBJ2-1; 15 bases map to TRBD2. This CDR3 has 14 amino acids. The germline V gene has CDR1 SQVTM and CDR2 ANQGSEA. V gave up 8 bases and J gave up 7 bases; unmatched junction bases: 6. CDR3 nucleotide sequence: TGCAGCACCGCCGGGACTAGCGGGGGGAATGAGCAGTTCTTC. It is translated as CSTAGTSGGNEQFF.

This clonotype occurred many times. V and J are TRBV3-1 and TRBJ1-1; D remains ambiguous. Germline loops: CDR1 LGHDT, CDR2 YNNKEL (reference sequence). The CDR3 loop spans 15 amino acids. Trimming removed 4 bases from V and 0 bases from J, with 12 bases in between. CDR3 nucleotide sequence: TGTGCCAGCAGCCCGACTGCCCTCTTGAACACTGAAGCTTTCTTT. This encodes CASSPTALLNTEAFF.

This clonotype was recorded many times. The J gene is TRBJ2-1, the V gene TRBV12-3 or TRBV12-4; 14 nucleotides agree with TRBD2. Trimming at V came to 6 bases and at J to 8 bases, leaving 21 bases not matched to a gene. This CDR3 contains 20 residues. CDR3 DNA sequence: TGTGCCAGCAGCTGGGCCGGGACTAGCGGGAGTAAGCCCCGGAGGGATGAGCAGTTCTTC. It is translated as CASSWAGTSGSKPRRDEQFF.

This clonotype appeared a few times. The chain recombines TRBV10-1 with TRBJ2-7; TRBD1 might be the D (5 bases). Germline V gene data show CDR1 as WNHNN and CDR2 as SYGVQD (reference sequence). The CDR3 contains 17 residues. V was clipped by 0 bases and J by 3 bases, with 18 bases between them. The CDR3 bases are TGCGCCAGCAGTGAGTCTAACCGAGACAGATTAGTCTACGAGCAGTACTTC. As protein: CASSESNRDRLVYEQYF.

Ten or more counts support this clonotype. V and J are TRBV10-3 and TRBJ2-7; weak D call: TRBD1 (6 bases). The CDR3 length is 15 residues. From germline, CDR1 is ENHRY and CDR2 SYGVKD. The V end lost 6 bases, the J end lost 0 bases, and 15 bases lay between the germline ends. The CDR3 here is CAISFYGTSSYEQYF. The CDR3 DNA sequence: TGTGCCATCAGCTTTTACGGGACATCCTCCTACGAGCAGTACTTC.

This clonotype was counted many times. The chain employs TRBV6-5 and TRBJ2-7; TRBD1 matches at 9 bases. The V gene end was trimmed by 4 bases and the J gene end by 7 bases; junction bases not matched to a gene: 2. From germline, CDR1 is MNHEY and CDR2 SVGAGI. The CDR3 consists of 12 residues. The CDR3, as DNA: TGTGCCAGCAGTTTGGGGACAGGGGAGCAGTACTTC. Translation gives CASSLGTGEQYF.

This clonotype was observed many times. The chain couples TRBV2 to TRBJ1-5, with 10 bases that match TRBD1. The CDR3 spans 15 residues. With 5 bases clipped from V and 2 bases from J, the junction kept 3 bases outside the gene matches. Germline V gene lookup returns CDR1 SNHLY and CDR2 FYNNEI. The CDR3 spells CASSPGTGGNQPQHF. CDR3 nucleotide sequence: TGTGCCAGCAGTCCCGGGACAGGGGGCAATCAGCCCCAGCATTTT.

This clonotype was detected a few times. This sequence joins TRBV18 and TRBJ1-5; 11 bases match TRBD1. This CDR3 has 18 residues. From germline, CDR1 is KGHSH and CDR2 LQKENI. The V segment lost 6 bases and the J segment 1 base; nucleotides outside the gene matches: 11. This CDR3 reads CASSPGTGGTGSNQPQHF. The CDR3 region has the DNA TGTGCCAGCTCCCCCGGGACAGGGGGTACGGGGAGCAATCAGCCCCAGCATTTT.

A word on this clonotype: Just one base apart from a much larger clone, this may be a read error. The rearrangement uses TRBV7-9 and TRBJ2-5; D possibly corresponds to TRBD1 (6 bases). The CDR3 extends over 15 amino acids. Germline CDR1 reads SEHNR; CDR2 reads FQNEAQ (reference sequence). The CDR3 is CATSLDGPGVETQYF. CDR3 DNA sequence: TGTGCCACCAGCTTAGATGGGCCAGGGGTAGAGACCCAGTACTTC.

V is TRBV7-3 and J is TRBJ2-3; D unresolved. The germline V and J ends were trimmed by 5 bases and 1 base, with 7 bases remaining between them. CDR3 length: 13 amino acids. CDR1 is SGHTA and CDR2 is FQGTGA in the germline V gene. CDR3 loop: CASSVRGTDTQYF. CDR3 nucleotides: TGTGCCAGCAGCGTCCGGGGCACAGATACGCAGTATTTT.

This clonotype was counted between two and nine times. CDR3 amino acids: CASSQDLLAGVASYEQYF. The CDR3 DNA reads TGTGCCAGCAGCCAAGATTTACTAGCGGGGGTCGCCTCCTACGAGCAGTACTTC. The gene calls are TRBV3-1 and TRBJ2-7; 11 bases align to TRBD2. V lost 0 bases, J lost 0 bases, and 7 bases stayed unmatched. This CDR3 has 18 amino acids. The germline V gene has CDR1 LGHDT and CDR2 YNNKEL (reference sequence).